The clone carrying this TCR beta chain was seen only a few times. The sample contains more than one DNA sequence encoding this CDR3. Unmatched junction bases numbered 4, after V lost 4 bases and J lost 8 bases. The CDR3 sequence is 13 residues long. The germline V gene encodes CDR1 SGHRS and CDR2 YFSETQ. This sample is drawn from a study of blood T cell repertoires in COVID-19. Method: immunoSEQ multiplex PCR; TCRdb's copy keeps in-frame clones and lacks some. The data contain 140,000 or so clones, roughly 85% of them singletons. The receptor comes from a man aged 50-60 years with acute or convalescent COVID-19. Sequencing input: peripheral blood. V and J are TRBV5-1 and TRBJ1-4, with 8 bases that match TRBD1. DNA of the CDR3: TGCGCCAGCAGCGGGACAGGAACCGAAAAACTGTTTTTT. This sequence encodes CASSGTGTEKLFF.